A single sample is the source of the 8 T cell receptor beta chains below, sequenced in a study of beta chain features in type 1 diabetes. Study-wide findings and caveats: Researchers report that Type 1 diabetes patients had moderately but significantly shorter TCRB CDR3s across all four CD4+ subsets.

As every portion of the isolated RNA was reverse transcribed, the sequencing read expressed TCRB transcripts. Assay: immunoSEQ multiplex PCR; the TCRdb copy retains only in-frame clones and omits some. The table has approximately 360,000 clones, around an eighth seen once. Their recognized antigens are unknown. Sequences were obtained from naive CD4+ T cells from blood. The receptors shown here come from a woman in her late teens or twenties with type 1 diabetes.

The sample holds a few counts of this clone. In DNA, the CDR3 is TGTGCCAGCAGTGTTGCAGGATTGAACACTGAAGCTTTCTTT. It is translated as CASSVAGLNTEAFF. The chain recombines TRBV25-1 with TRBJ1-1; unclear D gene. V shed 4 bases and J shed 0 bases, with 9 bases lying between them. The CDR3 is 14 amino acids. Germline V gene lookup returns CDR1 MGHDK and CDR2 SYGVNS. Drawing the rest from reference TRBV25-1 and TRBJ1-1, the complete variable domain is EADIYQTPRYLVIGTGKKITLECSQTMGHDKMYWYQQDPGMELHLIHYSYGVNSTEKGDLSSESTVSRIRTEHFPLTLESARPSHTSQYLCASSVAGLNTEAFFGQGTRLTVV.

This chain joins TRBV25-1 and TRBJ1-1; a possible D gene is TRBD1 (6 bases). CDR3 length: 13 residues. Germline CDR1 and CDR2: MGHDK and SYGVNS. V lost 3 bases, J lost 4 bases, and 9 bases lay in between. Here the CDR3 reads CASSEGAGTEAFF. The CDR3 nucleotides read TGTGCCAGCAGTGAGGGGGCCGGCACTGAAGCTTTCTTT. Variable domain in full (rest from reference TRBV25-1 and TRBJ1-1): EADIYQTPRYLVIGTGKKITLECSQTMGHDKMYWYQQDPGMELHLIHYSYGVNSTEKGDLSSESTVSRIRTEHFPLTLESARPSHTSQYLCASSEGAGTEAFFGQGTRLTVV.

For this clone: A junction boundary mismatches the germline segment, possibly from a read error. The chain links TRBV5-1 to TRBJ2-3, with a tentative D call TRBD2 (6 bases). The CDR3 runs 13 residues. From germline, CDR1 is SGHRS and CDR2 YFSETQ. The CDR3 region is CASSNYIDQPGDF. CDR3 bases: TGCGCCAGCTCGAACTACATCGACCAGCCGGGGGATTTT.

The chain employs TRBV6-6 and TRBJ2-7; TRBD2 agrees at 8 bases. Looked up from germline, CDR1 is MNHNY and CDR2 is SVGAGI (reference sequence). The V gene end was trimmed by 4 bases and the J gene end by 8 bases; junction bases not matched to a gene: 10. The CDR3 runs to 14 residues. The DNA of the CDR3 is TGTGCCAGCAGTTCGGGGGGGGCAGGGCAAAAGCAGTACTTC. Translating gives CASSSGGAGQKQYF.

The gene calls are TRBV5-4 and TRBJ2-5; 7 bases are shared with TRBD2. With 6 bases clipped from V and 5 bases from J, the junction kept 7 bases outside the gene matches. The germline V gene encodes CDR1 SGHNT and CDR2 YYREEE (reference sequence). The CDR3 has 13 amino acids. CDR3: CASNPREGETQYF. DNA of the CDR3: TGTGCCAGCAACCCTAGGGAGGGGGAGACCCAGTACTTC.

This clone has just a few counts. The CDR3 is CASSLRGVAFF. CDR3 nucleotides: TGCGCCAGCAGCTTGAGAGGTGTAGCTTTCTTT. V and J are TRBV5-1 and TRBJ1-1; no definite D call. Germline loops: CDR1 SGHRS, CDR2 YFSETQ. V lost 1 base, J lost 10 bases, and 8 bases lay in between. The CDR3 sequence is 11 residues long.

The sample holds a few counts of this clone. CDR3 DNA sequence: TGTGCCAGCAGCCAGCTAGCGGGAGGGCACCGTGAGCAGTTCTTC. Its protein product is CASSQLAGGHREQFF. The chain uses TRBV5-4 and TRBJ2-1; 12 bases are a match to TRBD2. Germline CDR1 and CDR2: SGHNT and YYREEE (reference sequence). This CDR3 contains 15 residues. V was pared by 4 bases and J by 9 bases, with 8 bases of the junction left unmatched.

The chain recombines TRBV2 with TRBJ1-5; 9 nucleotides align to TRBD1. The CDR3 consists of 15 residues. V lost 6 bases and J lost 11; bases outside the gene matches: 14. The germline CDR1 and CDR2 sequences are SNHLY and FYNNEI. Here the CDR3 DNA reads TGTGCCAGCAGCGCCGGGACAGGGTTGGCTAGGGCCCAGCATTTT. Translating it yields CASSAGTGLARAQHF. The full variable domain, its missing parts supplied by reference TRBV2 and TRBJ1-5, is EPEVTQTPSHQVTQMGQEVILRCVPISNHLYFYWYRQILGQKVEFLVSFYNNEISEKSEIFDDQFSVERPDGSNFTLKIRSTKLEDSAMYFCASSAGTGLARAQHFGDGTRLSIL.